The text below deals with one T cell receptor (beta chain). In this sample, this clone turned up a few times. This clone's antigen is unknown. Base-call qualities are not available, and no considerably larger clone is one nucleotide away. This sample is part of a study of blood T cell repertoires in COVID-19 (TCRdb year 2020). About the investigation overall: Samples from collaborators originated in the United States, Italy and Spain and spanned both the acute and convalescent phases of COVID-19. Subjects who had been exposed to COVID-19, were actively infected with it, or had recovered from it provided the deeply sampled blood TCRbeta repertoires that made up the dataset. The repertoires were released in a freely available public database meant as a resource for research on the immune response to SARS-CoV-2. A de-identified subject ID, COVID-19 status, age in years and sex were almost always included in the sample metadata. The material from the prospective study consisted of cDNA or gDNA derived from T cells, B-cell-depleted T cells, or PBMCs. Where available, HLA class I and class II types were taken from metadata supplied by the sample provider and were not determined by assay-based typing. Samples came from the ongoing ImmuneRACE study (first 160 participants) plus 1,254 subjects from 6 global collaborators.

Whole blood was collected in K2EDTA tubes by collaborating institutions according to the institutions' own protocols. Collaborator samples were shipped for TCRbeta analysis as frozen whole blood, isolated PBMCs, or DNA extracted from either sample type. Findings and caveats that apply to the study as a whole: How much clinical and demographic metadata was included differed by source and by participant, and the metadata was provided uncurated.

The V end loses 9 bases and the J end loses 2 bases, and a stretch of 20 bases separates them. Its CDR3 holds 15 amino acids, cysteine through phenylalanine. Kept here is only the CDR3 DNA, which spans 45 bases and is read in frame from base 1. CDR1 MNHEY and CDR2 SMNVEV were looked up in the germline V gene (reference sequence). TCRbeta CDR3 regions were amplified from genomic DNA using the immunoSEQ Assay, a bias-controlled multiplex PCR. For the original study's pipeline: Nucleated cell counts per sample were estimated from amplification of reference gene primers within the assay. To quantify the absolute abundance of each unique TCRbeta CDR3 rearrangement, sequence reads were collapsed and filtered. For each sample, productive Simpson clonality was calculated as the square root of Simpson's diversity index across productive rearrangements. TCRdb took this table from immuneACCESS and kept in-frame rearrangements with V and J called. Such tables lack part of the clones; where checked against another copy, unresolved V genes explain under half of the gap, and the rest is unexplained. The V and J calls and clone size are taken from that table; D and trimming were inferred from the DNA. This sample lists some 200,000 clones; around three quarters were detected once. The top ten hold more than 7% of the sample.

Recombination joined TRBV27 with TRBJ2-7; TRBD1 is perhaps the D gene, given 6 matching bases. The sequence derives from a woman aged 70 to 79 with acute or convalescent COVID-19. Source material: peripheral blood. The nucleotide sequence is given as TGTGCCAGTAGGAGGTCCGCGGACAGCACCTACGAGCAGTACTTC. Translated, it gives CASRRSADSTYEQYF.